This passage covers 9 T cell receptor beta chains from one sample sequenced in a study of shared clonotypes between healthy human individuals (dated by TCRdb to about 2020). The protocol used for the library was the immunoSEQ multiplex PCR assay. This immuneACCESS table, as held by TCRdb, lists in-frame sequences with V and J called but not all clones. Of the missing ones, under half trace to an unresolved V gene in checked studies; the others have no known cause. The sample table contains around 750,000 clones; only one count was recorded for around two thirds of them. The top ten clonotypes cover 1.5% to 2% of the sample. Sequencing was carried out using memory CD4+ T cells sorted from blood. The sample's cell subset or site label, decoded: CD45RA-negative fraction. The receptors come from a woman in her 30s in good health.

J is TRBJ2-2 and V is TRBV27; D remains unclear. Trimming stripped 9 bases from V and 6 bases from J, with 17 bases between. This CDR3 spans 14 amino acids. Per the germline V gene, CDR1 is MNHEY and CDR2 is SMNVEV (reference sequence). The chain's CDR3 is CARPPLRSAGELFF. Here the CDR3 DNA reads TGTGCCAGGCCTCCCTTACGCTCTGCCGGGGAGCTGTTTTTT.

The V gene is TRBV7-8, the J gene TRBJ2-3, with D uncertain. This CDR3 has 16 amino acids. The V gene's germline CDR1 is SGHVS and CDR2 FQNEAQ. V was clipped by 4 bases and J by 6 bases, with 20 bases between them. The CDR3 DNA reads TGTGCCAGCAGCTCTTCCCGCTCGTCTGTCTCTGATACGCAGTATTTT. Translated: CASSSSRSSVSDTQYF.

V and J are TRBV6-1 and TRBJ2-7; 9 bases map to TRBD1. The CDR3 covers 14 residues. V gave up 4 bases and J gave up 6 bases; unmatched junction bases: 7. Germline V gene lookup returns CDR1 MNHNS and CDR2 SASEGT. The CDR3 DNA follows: TGTGCCAGCAGTGTGGGACAGGGCGGACGCGAGCAGTACTTC. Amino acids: CASSVGQGGREQYF.

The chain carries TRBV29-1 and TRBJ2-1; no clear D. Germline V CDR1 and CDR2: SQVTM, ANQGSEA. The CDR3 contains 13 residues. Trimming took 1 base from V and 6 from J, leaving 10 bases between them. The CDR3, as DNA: TGCAGCGTTGAAGCCCCGTGGGGCAATGAGCAGTTCTTC. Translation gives CSVEAPWGNEQFF.

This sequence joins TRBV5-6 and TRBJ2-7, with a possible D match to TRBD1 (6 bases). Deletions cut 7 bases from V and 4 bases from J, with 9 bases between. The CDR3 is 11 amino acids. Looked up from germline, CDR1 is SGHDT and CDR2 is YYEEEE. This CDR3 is CASRQGYEQYF. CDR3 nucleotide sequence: TGTGCCAGCCGCCAGGGGTACGAGCAGTACTTC.

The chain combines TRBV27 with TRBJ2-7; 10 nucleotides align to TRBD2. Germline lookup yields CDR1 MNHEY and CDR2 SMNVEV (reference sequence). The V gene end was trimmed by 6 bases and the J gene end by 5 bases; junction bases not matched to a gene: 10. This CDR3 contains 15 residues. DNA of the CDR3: TGTGCCAGCAGATATTTAGGGACTAGCGTCCACGAGCAGTACTTC. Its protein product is CASRYLGTSVHEQYF.

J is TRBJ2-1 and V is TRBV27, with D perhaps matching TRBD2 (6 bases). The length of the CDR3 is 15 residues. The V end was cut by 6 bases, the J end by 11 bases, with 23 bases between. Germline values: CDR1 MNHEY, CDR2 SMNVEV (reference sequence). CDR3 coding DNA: TGTGCCAGCAGGGGACTCCCGACTAGGGGTGGAAAGCAGTTCTTC. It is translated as CASRGLPTRGGKQFF.

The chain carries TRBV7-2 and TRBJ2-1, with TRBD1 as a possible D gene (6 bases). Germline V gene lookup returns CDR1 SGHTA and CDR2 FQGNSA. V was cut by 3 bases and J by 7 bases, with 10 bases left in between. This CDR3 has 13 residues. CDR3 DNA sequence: TGTGCCAGCAGCTTCGCAGGGGTAAATGAGCAGTTCTTC. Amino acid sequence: CASSFAGVNEQFF.

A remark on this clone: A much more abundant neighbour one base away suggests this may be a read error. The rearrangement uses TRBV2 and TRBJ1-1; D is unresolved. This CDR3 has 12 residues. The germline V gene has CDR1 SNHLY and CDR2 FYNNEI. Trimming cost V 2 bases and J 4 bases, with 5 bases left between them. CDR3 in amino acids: CASSESSTEAFF. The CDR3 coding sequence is TGTGCCAGCAGTGAATCCAGCACTGAAGCTTTCTTT. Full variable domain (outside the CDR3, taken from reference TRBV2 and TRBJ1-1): EPEVTQTPSHQVTQMGQEVILRCVPISNHLYFYWYRQILGQKVEFLVSFYNNEISEKSEIFDDQFSVERPDGSNFTLKIRSTKLEDSAMYFCASSESSTEAFFGQGTRLTVV.